The sequence of this T cell receptor (beta chain) was determined in a study of CD8+CD57+ T cells in acquired aplastic anemia. This clonotype was observed at least ten times. CDR1 SGHTA and CDR2 FQGNSA come from the germline V gene. The CDR3 is made up of 14 amino acids. The V end lost 1 base, the J end lost 3 bases, and 7 bases lay between the germline ends. Genomic DNA templated the TCR beta VDJ and CDR3 profiling. MiXCR, applied by TCRdb to the reads, yields one record per CDR3 protein. The data show about 130,000 distinct CDR3 sequences, 40% to 60% seen once. The TCR sequence derives from a human donor in good health, serving as a control. The gene calls are TRBV7-2 and TRBJ1-5, with D unresolved. Sequencing was carried out using sorted CD4+, CD8+, or CD8+CD57+ T cells (not recorded which) from PBMCs. CDR3 region: CASSLGAYNQPQHF. The DNA for the CDR3 is TGTGCCAGCAGCTTAGGGGCGTACAATCAGCCCCAGCATTTT.